A selection of T cell receptor beta chains follows, all from one sample in a study of post-analysis software for immune sequencing data. TCRdb redid the calling of the PCR reads with MiXCR, one entry per CDR3 protein. Here the sample spans some 500,000 distinct CDR3 sequences, 45% being singletons. The sample was blood. These receptors all come from a girl aged 5-17 years with multiple sclerosis. Both conserved end residues are part of each CDR3. Fields, in order: D gene, clone size, J gene, V gene, CDR3 DNA, CDR3 protein. The D gene is left open where the match is weak. Only some rows state a clone size, as once, few, many or a class for expanded clones.

D gene: TRBD1
clone size: few
J gene: TRBJ1-2
V gene: TRBV27
CDR3 DNA: TGTGCCAGCAGTTTTACAGGGGCTAACTATGGCTACACCTTC
CDR3 protein: CASSFTGANYGYTF

D gene: -
clone size: few
J gene: TRBJ2-3
V gene: TRBV24-1
CDR3 DNA: TGTGCCACCAGTGAACCCTACGCCGCGGGCGATACGCAGTATTTT
CDR3 protein: CATSEPYAAGDTQYF

D gene: -
clone size: -
J gene: TRBJ2-7
V gene: TRBV6-5
CDR3 DNA: TGTGCCAGCAGTTACTCGCTCGTAGGTGGCTACGAGCAGTACTTC
CDR3 protein: CASSYSLVGGYEQYF

D gene: -
clone size: many
J gene: TRBJ2-5
V gene: TRBV7-2
CDR3 DNA: TGTGCTAGCAGCTTATCAAGTCAAGAGACCCAGTACTTC
CDR3 protein: CASSLSSQETQYF

D gene: -
clone size: few
J gene: TRBJ2-7
V gene: TRBV12-3/TRBV12-4
CDR3 DNA: TGTGCCAGCAGTTTTAGTCAGGGCCTTGCCTACGAGCAGTACTTC
CDR3 protein: CASSFSQGLAYEQYF

D gene: TRBD1
clone size: few
J gene: TRBJ2-3
V gene: TRBV10-3
CDR3 DNA: TGTGCCATCAGTGAAGGACAGGGGACAGATACGCAGTATTTT
CDR3 protein: CAISEGQGTDTQYF

D gene: -
clone size: -
J gene: TRBJ2-1
V gene: TRBV2
CDR3 DNA: TGTGCCAGCAGTGAAGGACAGGTGGAGGGGGAGCAGTTCTTC
CDR3 protein: CASSEGQVEGEQFF

D gene: -
clone size: -
J gene: TRBJ1-2
V gene: TRBV7-2
CDR3 DNA: TGTGCCAGCAGCTTAAGGGTAGACCGACTTAATGGCTACACCTTC
CDR3 protein: CASSLRVDRLNGYTF

D gene: -
clone size: few
J gene: TRBJ2-3
V gene: TRBV27
CDR3 DNA: TGTGCCAGCAGTTTCCCCGGAGATACGCAGTATTTT
CDR3 protein: CASSFPGDTQYF

D gene: TRBD1
clone size: -
J gene: TRBJ1-1
V gene: TRBV7-2
CDR3 DNA: TGTGCCAGCAGGGTTGACAGGGGCGGCACTGAAGCTTTCTTT
CDR3 protein: CASRVDRGGTEAFF

D gene: TRBD1
clone size: few
J gene: TRBJ2-5
V gene: TRBV5-1
CDR3 DNA: TGCGCCAGCAGCTTACCACTGATAACAGGGGGCGGTGAGACCCAGTACTTC
CDR3 protein: CASSLPLITGGGETQYF

D gene: -
clone size: once
J gene: TRBJ2-6
V gene: TRBV7-2
CDR3 DNA: TGTGCCAGCAGCTCTCGGGAAGCTGGGGCCAACGTCCTGACTTTC
CDR3 protein: CASSSREAGANVLTF

D gene: -
clone size: -
J gene: TRBJ1-5
V gene: TRBV28
CDR3 DNA: TGTGCCAGCAGTACTGGGGGTTTCCCGGGCAATCAGCCCCAGCATTTT
CDR3 protein: CASSTGGFPGNQPQHF

D gene: TRBD2
clone size: few
J gene: TRBJ2-1
V gene: TRBV29-1
CDR3 DNA: TGCAGCGTTGCCCGACTAGCGGGAGAGCAGTTCTTC
CDR3 protein: CSVARLAGEQFF

D gene: TRBD2
clone size: -
J gene: TRBJ2-7
V gene: TRBV29-1
CDR3 DNA: TGCAGCGTTGCCTCGCTAGCGGGGATATACGAGCAGTACTTC
CDR3 protein: CSVASLAGIYEQYF

D gene: -
clone size: few
J gene: TRBJ1-1
V gene: TRBV12-3/TRBV12-4
CDR3 DNA: TGTGCCAGCAAACGGGTAGGGACTGAAGCTTTCTTT
CDR3 protein: CASKRVGTEAFF

D gene: TRBD1
clone size: -
J gene: TRBJ2-7
V gene: TRBV12-3/TRBV12-4
CDR3 DNA: TGTGCCAGCAGAGTAGCCGGGACAGGGGGCTCCGAGCAGTACTTC
CDR3 protein: CASRVAGTGGSEQYF

D gene: TRBD1
clone size: -
J gene: TRBJ2-6
V gene: TRBV29-1
CDR3 DNA: TGCAGCGTTGAAGAATACGGGGGGGACAGGGGTCTGGGTCCCTCTGGGGCCAACGTCCTGACTTTC
CDR3 protein: CSVEEYGGDRGLGPSGANVLTF

D gene: TRBD2
clone size: once
J gene: TRBJ2-7
V gene: TRBV7-2
CDR3 DNA: TGTGCCAGCAGCCGAGGCAGACTAGCGGGGACCTACGAGCAGTACTTC
CDR3 protein: CASSRGRLAGTYEQYF

D gene: -
clone size: -
J gene: TRBJ1-4
V gene: TRBV20-1
CDR3 DNA: TGCAGTGCTAGAAGCAACGGAACTAATGAAAAACTGTTTTTT
CDR3 protein: CSARSNGTNEKLFF

D gene: -
clone size: -
J gene: TRBJ1-1
V gene: TRBV7-2
CDR3 DNA: TGTGCCAGCACCAAATCCCCGCAGGTATCCGAAGCTTTCTTT
CDR3 protein: CASTKSPQVSEAFF

D gene: -
clone size: few
J gene: TRBJ2-1
V gene: TRBV5-1
CDR3 DNA: TGCGCCAGCAGCGCAGGCGGGGAACCCTCCTACAATGAGCAGTTCTTC
CDR3 protein: CASSAGGEPSYNEQFF

D gene: -
clone size: -
J gene: TRBJ2-1
V gene: TRBV12-3/TRBV12-4
CDR3 DNA: TGTGCCAGCAGTTTCGCCTTTAGCGAGATCACCTACAATGAGCAGTTCTTC
CDR3 protein: CASSFAFSEITYNEQFF

D gene: TRBD2
clone size: -
J gene: TRBJ2-1
V gene: TRBV7-2
CDR3 DNA: TGTGCCAGCAGCCCCTGGACTAGCGCCCACAATGAGCAGTTCTTC
CDR3 protein: CASSPWTSAHNEQFF

D gene: -
clone size: -
J gene: TRBJ1-5
V gene: TRBV28
CDR3 DNA: TGTGCCAGCAGTCCGGAATGGGGCTATAGCAATCAGCCCCAGCATTTT
CDR3 protein: CASSPEWGYSNQPQHF

D gene: TRBD2
clone size: few
J gene: TRBJ2-1
V gene: TRBV7-9
CDR3 DNA: TGTGCCAGCACCTTGGGGACTAGCGGGAGGGTCAATGAGCAGTTCTTC
CDR3 protein: CASTLGTSGRVNEQFF

D gene: TRBD2
clone size: -
J gene: TRBJ2-7
V gene: TRBV20-1
CDR3 DNA: TGCAGTGCTGACCTATGGACTAGCTCCTACGAGCAGTACTTC
CDR3 protein: CSADLWTSSYEQYF

D gene: -
clone size: -
J gene: TRBJ2-4
V gene: TRBV5-1
CDR3 DNA: TGCGCCAGCAGCTTTGACGCCGGGGAAAACATTCAGTACTTC
CDR3 protein: CASSFDAGENIQYF

D gene: -
clone size: -
J gene: TRBJ1-2
V gene: TRBV5-1
CDR3 DNA: -
CDR3 protein: CASSFGSGTGLGYGYTF

D gene: -
clone size: -
J gene: TRBJ2-1
V gene: TRBV20-1
CDR3 DNA: TGCAGTGCTAGAAAGACTGGCGCCAGTGAGCAGTTCTTC
CDR3 protein: CSARKTGASEQFF

D gene: -
clone size: -
J gene: TRBJ2-1
V gene: TRBV20-1
CDR3 DNA: TGCAGTGCTAGAGATCCCGCGGGACCCAGGGATGAGCAGTTCTTC
CDR3 protein: CSARDPAGPRDEQFF

D gene: TRBD2
clone size: -
J gene: TRBJ2-1
V gene: TRBV12-3/TRBV12-4
CDR3 DNA: TGTGCCAGCAGGCCATCTGAGACTAGCTTCTACAATGAGCAGTTCTTC
CDR3 protein: CASRPSETSFYNEQFF

D gene: -
clone size: few
J gene: TRBJ2-7
V gene: TRBV29-1
CDR3 DNA: TGCAGCGTTGGTCCTCTAAAAGACTACGAGCAGTACTTC
CDR3 protein: CSVGPLKDYEQYF

D gene: TRBD1
clone size: few
J gene: TRBJ2-5
V gene: TRBV20-1
CDR3 DNA: TGCAGTGCTTGGAGTGGGACAGCTTCCCAAGAGACCCAGTACTTC
CDR3 protein: CSAWSGTASQETQYF

D gene: -
clone size: -
J gene: TRBJ2-4
V gene: TRBV3-1
CDR3 DNA: TGTGCCAGCAGCCCACGCCAAAACATTCAGTACTTC
CDR3 protein: CASSPRQNIQYF

D gene: TRBD1
clone size: -
J gene: TRBJ2-7
V gene: TRBV28
CDR3 DNA: TGTGCCAGCAGCAACCCGGGACAGGCTTACGAGCAGTACTTC
CDR3 protein: CASSNPGQAYEQYF

D gene: -
clone size: few
J gene: TRBJ1-1
V gene: TRBV12-3/TRBV12-4
CDR3 DNA: TGTGCCAGCAGTGATATAAGAATGAACACTGAAGCTTTCTTT
CDR3 protein: CASSDIRMNTEAFF

D gene: -
clone size: -
J gene: TRBJ2-7
V gene: TRBV12-3/TRBV12-4
CDR3 DNA: TGTGCCAGCAGGGCACCTTCGCTTGCGTACGAGCAGTACTTC
CDR3 protein: CASRAPSLAYEQYF

D gene: -
clone size: -
J gene: TRBJ1-5
V gene: TRBV20-1
CDR3 DNA: TGCAGTGCTAGAGATCTTCCGGGCAGTAGCAATCAGCCCCAGCATTTT
CDR3 protein: CSARDLPGSSNQPQHF

D gene: -
clone size: few
J gene: TRBJ2-5
V gene: TRBV11-2
CDR3 DNA: TGTGCCAGCAGCCTCAAGCGGTGGCAAGAGACCCAGTACTTC
CDR3 protein: CASSLKRWQETQYF

D gene: TRBD2
clone size: few
J gene: TRBJ2-7
V gene: TRBV7-2
CDR3 DNA: TGTGCCAGCAGCTTACGGGGGGAGTACGAGCAGTACTTC
CDR3 protein: CASSLRGEYEQYF

D gene: TRBD1
clone size: few
J gene: TRBJ2-7
V gene: TRBV18
CDR3 DNA: TGTGCCAGCTCACCGACAGGGGGCCGGTACGAGCAGTACTTC
CDR3 protein: CASSPTGGRYEQYF

D gene: TRBD1
clone size: -
J gene: TRBJ2-2
V gene: TRBV9
CDR3 DNA: TGTGCCAGCAGCGTAGGAGGGGGCGGCCGCACCGGGGAGCTGTTTTTT
CDR3 protein: CASSVGGGGRTGELFF

D gene: -
clone size: once
J gene: TRBJ2-7
V gene: TRBV20-1
CDR3 DNA: TGCAGTGCCCACCTAGCGTACGGGCAGTACTTC
CDR3 protein: CSAHLAYGQYF

D gene: -
clone size: -
J gene: TRBJ2-1
V gene: TRBV4-2
CDR3 DNA: TGTGCCAGCAACCAAGACGGGCCCAATGAGCAGTTCTTC
CDR3 protein: CASNQDGPNEQFF

D gene: -
clone size: few
J gene: TRBJ2-7
V gene: TRBV20-1
CDR3 DNA: TGCAGTGCCCGAGGGCGCTCGGGGCAGTACTTC
CDR3 protein: CSARGRSGQYF

D gene: TRBD1
clone size: few
J gene: TRBJ1-5
V gene: TRBV5-6
CDR3 DNA: TGTGCCAGCAGCTCCCTTAGGTGGGACAGCGATCAGCCCCAGCATTTT
CDR3 protein: CASSSLRWDSDQPQHF

D gene: -
clone size: -
J gene: TRBJ1-1
V gene: TRBV5-1
CDR3 DNA: TGCGCCACACGGTCTGACGATGTGAACACTGAAGCTTTCTTT
CDR3 protein: CATRSDDVNTEAFF

D gene: TRBD1
clone size: few
J gene: TRBJ1-1
V gene: TRBV28
CDR3 DNA: TGTGCCAGCAGACAGGGGGGACGAACGGACACTGAAGCTTTCTTT
CDR3 protein: CASRQGGRTDTEAFF

D gene: TRBD2
clone size: -
J gene: TRBJ2-5
V gene: TRBV9
CDR3 DNA: TGTGCCAGCAGCATCTCCCCTAGCGGGAGAGGAAAGGAGACCCAGTACTTC
CDR3 protein: CASSISPSGRGKETQYF

D gene: -
clone size: -
J gene: TRBJ2-4
V gene: TRBV12-3/TRBV12-4
CDR3 DNA: TGTGCCAGCACCACGGAGTCTCTAGCCAAAAACATTCAGTACTTC
CDR3 protein: CASTTESLAKNIQYF

D gene: -
clone size: -
J gene: TRBJ2-7
V gene: TRBV20-1
CDR3 DNA: TGCAGTGCGCCTCGCATGCGGGGATTGGGATACGAGCAGTACTTC
CDR3 protein: CSAPRMRGLGYEQYF

D gene: -
clone size: once
J gene: TRBJ2-5
V gene: TRBV7-2
CDR3 DNA: TGTGCCAGCCGTATCGAGGTCGGCGCCTCAGAGACCCAGTACTTC
CDR3 protein: CASRIEVGASETQYF

D gene: TRBD1
clone size: -
J gene: TRBJ1-4
V gene: TRBV20-1
CDR3 DNA: TGCAGTGCCAAGACAGGGCCTCGTGAAAAACTGTTTTTT
CDR3 protein: CSAKTGPREKLFF